In its sample, the clone carrying this T cell receptor beta chain was seen a few times. This specimen belongs to a study of beta chain features in type 1 diabetes. V gave up 5 bases and J gave up 4 bases, with 20 bases separating them. The length of the CDR3 is 16 residues. Germline V gene sequence: CDR1 MGHRA, CDR2 YSYEKL. Reverse transcribing all isolated RNA meant expressed TCRB transcripts were sequenced. Some clones are missing from TCRdb's copy, which holds only in-frame ones; the method was immunoSEQ multiplex PCR. The repertoire holds 400,000 to 600,000 clones, 30% seen once, with more than 0.055% in the top ten.

The chain couples TRBV4-1 to TRBJ1-2; D not resolved. This TCR was sampled from a young man in good health. Source material: naive CD4+ T cells from blood. CDR3 sequence (DNA): TGCGCCAGCAGCTCCGTCTGGACCGATGACTCCTATGGCTACACCTTC. Its translation is CASSSVWTDDSYGYTF.